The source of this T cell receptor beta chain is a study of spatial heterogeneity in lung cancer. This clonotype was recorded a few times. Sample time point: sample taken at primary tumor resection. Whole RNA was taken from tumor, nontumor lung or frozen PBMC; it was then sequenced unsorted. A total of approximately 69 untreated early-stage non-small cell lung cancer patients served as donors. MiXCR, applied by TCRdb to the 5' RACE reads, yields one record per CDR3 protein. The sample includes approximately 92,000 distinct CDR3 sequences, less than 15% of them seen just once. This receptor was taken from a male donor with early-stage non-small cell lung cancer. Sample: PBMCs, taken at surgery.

CDR3 in amino acids: CASSLAGRNNQPQHF. DNA of the CDR3: TGTGCCAGCAGCTTAGCAGGCAGAAATAATCAGCCCCAGCATTTT. The chain employs TRBV7-8 and TRBJ1-5; no clear D. V was shortened by 0 bases and J by 4 bases, with 10 bases between the two germline ends. The V gene's germline CDR1 is SGHVS and CDR2 FQNEAQ. The CDR3 is 15 amino acids. The full variable domain, in which reference TRBV7-8 and TRBJ1-5 provide the parts outside the CDR3, is GAGVSQSPRYKVAKRGQDVALRCDPISGHVSLFWYQQALGQGPEFLTYFQNEAQLDKSGLPSDRFFAERPEGSVSTLKIQRTQQEDSAVYLCASSLAGRNNQPQHFGDGTRLSIL.